This record covers a single TCR beta chain. Germline CDR1 and CDR2: MDHEN and SYDVKM. CDR3 length equals 15 residues. Trimming took off 3 bases at V and 4 bases at J, with 15 bases between the two ends. TCRdb processed the reads anew with MiXCR; each CDR3 protein has one entry. In the table there are approximately 100,000 distinct CDR3 sequences, roughly a quarter of which are singletons. This entry is derived from a study of T cell repertoires in cytomegalovirus infection. The material sequenced was CD8+ T cells from PBMCs. The source of this sequence is a human donor in good health (CMV status not recorded). Some clones in this sample may be carry-over from other donors' samples. The chain is built from TRBV28 and TRBJ1-1; TRBD1 might be the D (5 bases). This CDR3 reads CASSFPDTLGTEAFF. The CDR3 coding sequence is TGTGCCAGCAGTTTCCCGGACACGCTGGGCACTGAAGCTTTCTTT.